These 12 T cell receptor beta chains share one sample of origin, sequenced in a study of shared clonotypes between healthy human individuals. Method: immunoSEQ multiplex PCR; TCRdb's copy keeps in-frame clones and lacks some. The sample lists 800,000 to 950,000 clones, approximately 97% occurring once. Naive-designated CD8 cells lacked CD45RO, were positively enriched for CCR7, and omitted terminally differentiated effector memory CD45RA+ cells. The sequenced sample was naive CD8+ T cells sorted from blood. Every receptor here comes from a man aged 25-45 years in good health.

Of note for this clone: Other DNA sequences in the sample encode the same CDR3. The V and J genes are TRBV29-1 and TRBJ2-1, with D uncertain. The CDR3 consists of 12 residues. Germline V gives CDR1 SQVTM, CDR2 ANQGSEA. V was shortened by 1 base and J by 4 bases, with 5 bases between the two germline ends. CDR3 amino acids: CSVEVRYNEQFF. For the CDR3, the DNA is TGCAGCGTTGAAGTCCGGTACAATGAGCAGTTCTTC.

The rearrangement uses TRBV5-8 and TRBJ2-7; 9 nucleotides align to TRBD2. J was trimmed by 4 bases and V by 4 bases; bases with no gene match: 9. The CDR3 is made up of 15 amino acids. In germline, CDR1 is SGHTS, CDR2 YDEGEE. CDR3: CASSPPGLALYEQYF. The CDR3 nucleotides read TGTGCCAGCAGCCCCCCGGGACTAGCCCTTTACGAGCAGTACTTC.

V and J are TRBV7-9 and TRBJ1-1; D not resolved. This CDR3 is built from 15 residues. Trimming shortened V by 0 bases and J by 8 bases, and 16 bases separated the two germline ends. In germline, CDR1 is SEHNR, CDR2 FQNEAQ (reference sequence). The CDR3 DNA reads TGTGCCAGCAGCTTAGCTGGTCGGGCAGGCCGCGAAGCTTTCTTT. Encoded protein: CASSLAGRAGREAFF.

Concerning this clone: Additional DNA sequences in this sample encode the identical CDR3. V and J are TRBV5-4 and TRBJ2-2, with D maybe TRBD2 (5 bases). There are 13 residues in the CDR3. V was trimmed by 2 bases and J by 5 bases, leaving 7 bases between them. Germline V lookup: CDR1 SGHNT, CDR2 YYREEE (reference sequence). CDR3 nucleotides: TGTGCCAGCAGCTTATCGGGAACCGGGGAGCTGTTTTTT. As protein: CASSLSGTGELFF.

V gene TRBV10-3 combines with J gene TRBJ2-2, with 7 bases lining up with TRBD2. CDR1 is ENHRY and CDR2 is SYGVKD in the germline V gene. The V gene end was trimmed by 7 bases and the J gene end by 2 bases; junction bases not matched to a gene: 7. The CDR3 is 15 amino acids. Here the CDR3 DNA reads TGTGCCATCACAGCCGGGACTACAAACACCGGGGAGCTGTTTTTT. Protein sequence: CAITAGTTNTGELFF.

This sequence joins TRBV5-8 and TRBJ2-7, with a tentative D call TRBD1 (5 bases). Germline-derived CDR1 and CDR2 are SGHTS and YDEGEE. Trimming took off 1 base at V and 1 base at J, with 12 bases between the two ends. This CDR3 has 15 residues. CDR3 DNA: TGTGCCAGCAGCTTGCGAAACAGGAATTCCTACGAGCAGTACTTC. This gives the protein CASSLRNRNSYEQYF.

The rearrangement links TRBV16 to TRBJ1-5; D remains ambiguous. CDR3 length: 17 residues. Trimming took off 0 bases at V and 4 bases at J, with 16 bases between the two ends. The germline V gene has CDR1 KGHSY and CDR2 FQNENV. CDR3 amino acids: CASSQSKFTKTNQPQHF. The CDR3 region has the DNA TGTGCCAGCAGCCAATCTAAGTTTACAAAGACAAATCAGCCCCAGCATTTT.

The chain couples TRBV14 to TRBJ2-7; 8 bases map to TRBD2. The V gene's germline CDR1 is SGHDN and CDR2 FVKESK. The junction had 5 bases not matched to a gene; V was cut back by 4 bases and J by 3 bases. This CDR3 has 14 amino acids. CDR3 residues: CASSPLAANYEQYF. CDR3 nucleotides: TGTGCCAGCAGCCCACTAGCGGCCAACTACGAGCAGTACTTC.

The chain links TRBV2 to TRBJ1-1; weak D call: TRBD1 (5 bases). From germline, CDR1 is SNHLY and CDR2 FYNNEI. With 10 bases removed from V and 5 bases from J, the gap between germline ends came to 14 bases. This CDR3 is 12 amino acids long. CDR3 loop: CATVGGRTEAFF. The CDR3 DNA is TGTGCCACCGTCGGGGGTAGGACTGAAGCTTTCTTT.

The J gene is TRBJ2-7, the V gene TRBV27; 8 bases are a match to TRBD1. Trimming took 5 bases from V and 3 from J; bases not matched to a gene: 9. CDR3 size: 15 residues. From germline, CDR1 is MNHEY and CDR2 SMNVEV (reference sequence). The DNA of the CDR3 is TGTGCCAGCAGTCGTAGGACAGGGTTCGACTACGAGCAGTACTTC. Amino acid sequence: CASSRRTGFDYEQYF.

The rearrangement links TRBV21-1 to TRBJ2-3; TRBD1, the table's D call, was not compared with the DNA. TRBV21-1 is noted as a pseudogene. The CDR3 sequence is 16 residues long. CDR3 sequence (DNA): TGTGCCAGCAGCAAAGGGGACAGGAGGGGAACAGATACGCAGTATTTT. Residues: CASSKGDRRGTDTQYF.

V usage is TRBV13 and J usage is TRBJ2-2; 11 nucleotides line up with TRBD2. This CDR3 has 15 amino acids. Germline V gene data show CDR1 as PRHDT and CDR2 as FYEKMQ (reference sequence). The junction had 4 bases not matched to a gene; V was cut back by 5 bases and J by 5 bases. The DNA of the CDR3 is TGTGCCAGCAGCATGGGACTAGCGGTTACCGGGGAGCTGTTTTTT. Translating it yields CASSMGLAVTGELFF.